This T cell receptor beta chain was sequenced in a study of CD8+ T cells in alopecia areata. RNA was extracted and reverse transcribed into cDNA as the sequencing template. The protocol was immunoSEQ multiplex PCR, while the TCRdb copy is restricted to in-frame clones and leaves out a portion. The sample includes 190,000 or so clones, roughly 62% of them seen just once. Treatment in this sample: oral pan-JAK inhibitor, 5-10 mg twice daily. Germline V gene data show CDR1 as LNHDA and CDR2 as SQIVND (reference sequence). V lost 7 bases to trimming and J lost 0 bases; unmatched junction nucleotides: 9. This CDR3 region has 16 residues.

The TCR originated in a human donor with alopecia areata. The V gene is TRBV19, the J gene TRBJ1-5, with TRBD1 matching 7 bases. The source material was CD8+ T cells sorted from blood, sampled at week 24, from a patient treated with tofacitinib. The CDR3 DNA reads as TGTGCCAGTACGGGAGGGGGCCGTTATAGCAATCAGCCCCAGCATTTT. Translated: CASTGGGRYSNQPQHF.